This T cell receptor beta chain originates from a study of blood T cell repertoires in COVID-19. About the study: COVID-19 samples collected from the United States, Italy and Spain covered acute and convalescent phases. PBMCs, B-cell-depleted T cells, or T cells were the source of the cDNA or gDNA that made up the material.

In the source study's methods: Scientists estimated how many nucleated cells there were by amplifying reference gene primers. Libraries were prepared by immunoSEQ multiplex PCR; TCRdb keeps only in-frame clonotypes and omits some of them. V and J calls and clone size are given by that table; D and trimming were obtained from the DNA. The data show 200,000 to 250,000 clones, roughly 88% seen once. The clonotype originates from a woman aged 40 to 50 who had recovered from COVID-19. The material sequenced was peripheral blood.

As DNA, the CDR3 is TGTGCCAGCGGGAGGGGTGGCTACACCTTC. The encoded protein is CASGRGGYTF. This sequence joins TRBV28 and TRBJ1-2; possibly TRBD1 for D (5 bases). V was cut by 8 bases and J by 7 bases, with 8 bases left in between. The CDR3 runs 10 residues. The V gene's germline CDR1 is MDHEN and CDR2 SYDVKM.